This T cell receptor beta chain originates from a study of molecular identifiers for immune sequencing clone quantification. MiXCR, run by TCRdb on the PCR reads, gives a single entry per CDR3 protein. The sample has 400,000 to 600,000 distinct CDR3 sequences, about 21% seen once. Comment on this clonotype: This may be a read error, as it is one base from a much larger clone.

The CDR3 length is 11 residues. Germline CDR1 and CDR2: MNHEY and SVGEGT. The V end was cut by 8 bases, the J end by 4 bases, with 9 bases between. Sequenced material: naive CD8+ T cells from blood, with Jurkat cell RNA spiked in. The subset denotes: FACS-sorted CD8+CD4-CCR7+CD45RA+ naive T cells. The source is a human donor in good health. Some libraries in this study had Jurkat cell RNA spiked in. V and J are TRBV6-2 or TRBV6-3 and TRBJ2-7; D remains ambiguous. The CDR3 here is CASRREYEQYF. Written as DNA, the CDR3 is TGTGCCAGCCGTCGCGAATACGAGCAGTACTTC.